Detailed here is one TCR beta chain. Its antigen remains unknown. A multiplex PCR was run with 60 Vbeta primers and 13 Jbeta primers. Some clones are missing from TCRdb's copy, which holds only in-frame ones; the method was immunoSEQ multiplex PCR. The profile shows about 200,000 clones, 80% to 85% of them singletons. This entry is derived from a study of cytomegalovirus exposure and HLA in healthy donors. Looking at the study overall: Of 300 to 500 genotyped donors, 81% grouped in the Caucasian-associated ancestry cluster.

Study-wide points: Altogether, 164 TCR beta chains were recorded as cytomegalovirus-associated. Confirmation was obtained in vitro that a few CMV-associated chains are specific for CMV antigens.

The CDR3 consists of 13 residues. The V end lost 6 bases, the J end lost 5 bases, and 16 bases lay between the germline ends. The V gene's germline CDR1 is SQVTM and CDR2 ANQGSEA. Material: PBMCs. This receptor was identified in a woman aged 45-60 years in good health and CMV-seropositive. The V call is TRBV29-1, the J call TRBJ1-1, with D possibly matching TRBD1 (5 bases). CDR3 in amino acids: CSVAQGGGTEAFF. The CDR3 DNA reads as TGCAGCGTAGCCCAGGGAGGAGGGACTGAAGCTTTCTTT.